Below are 23 T cell receptor beta chains sequenced from a single sample in a study of T cell responses to AZD1222 COVID-19 vaccine. Produced via immunoSEQ multiplex PCR; TCRdb's table is partial and in-frame only. Among 43,000 or so clones listed, about 90% were seen once. Sequenced material: peripheral blood, taken 28 days after the second AZD1222 dose. Source of these receptors: an adult who received the AZD1222 COVID-19 vaccine.

This clone occurred once. V and J are TRBV4-3 and TRBJ1-5; D remains unclear. CDR1 LGHNA and CDR2 YSLEER come from the germline V gene. V dropped 0 bases and J dropped 0 bases, with 9 bases sitting between them. The CDR3 has 16 residues. CDR3 coding DNA: TGCGCCAGCAGCCAAGATACTCGGACTAGCAATCAGCCCCAGCATTTT. The encoded protein is CASSQDTRTSNQPQHF.

This clone came up once. DNA for the CDR3: TGTGCCTGGTCGTTCCCGACAGGGACTAATGAAAAACTGTTTTTT. Translating it yields CAWSFPTGTNEKLFF. The chain carries TRBV30 and TRBJ1-4; 7 bases are a match to TRBD1. This CDR3 spans 15 amino acids. V was clipped by 5 bases and J by 2 bases; unmatched bases: 8. The germline V gene encodes CDR1 GTSNPN and CDR2 SVGIG (reference sequence).

This clone was seen only a few times. V and J are TRBV6-2 or TRBV6-3 and TRBJ2-7; 9 bases line up with TRBD2. Germline V gene sequence: CDR1 MNHEY, CDR2 SVGEGT. V dropped 0 bases and J dropped 6; count of bases not matched to a gene: 18. There are 19 residues in the CDR3. The CDR3 bases are TGTGCCAGCAGTTACTCGGCTAGCGGGGAAATTATACGTGGATCCGAGCAGTACTTC. It codes for CASSYSASGEIIRGSEQYF.

The genes are TRBV5-1 and TRBJ2-2, with 9 bases fitting TRBD1. Germline V gene lookup returns CDR1 SGHRS and CDR2 YFSETQ. This CDR3 is 18 amino acids long. Trimming at V came to 2 bases and at J to 3 bases, leaving 11 bases not matched to a gene. This CDR3 is CASSFRTGVNLDTGELFF. The CDR3, as DNA: TGCGCCAGCAGCTTCAGGACAGGGGTGAATCTGGACACCGGGGAGCTGTTTTTT. Supplemented by reference TRBV5-1 and TRBJ2-2, the full variable domain reads KAGVTQTPRYLIKTRGQQVTLSCSPISGHRSVSWYQQTPGQGLQFLFEYFSETQRNKGNFPGRFSGRQFSNSRSEMNVSTLELGDSALYLCASSFRTGVNLDTGELFFGEGSRLTVL.

The chain combines TRBV6-2 or TRBV6-3 with TRBJ1-1; 9 bases are a match to TRBD1. This CDR3 is built from 16 residues. Germline V lookup: CDR1 MNHEY, CDR2 SVGEGT. Unmatched junction bases numbered 10, after V lost 4 bases and J lost 4 bases. Here the CDR3 DNA reads TGTGCCAGCAGTTCGACTAACAGGGGGCGCGCCACTGAAGCTTTCTTT. This gives the protein CASSSTNRGRATEAFF.

The chain recombines TRBV19 with TRBJ1-1; possibly TRBD1 for D (6 bases). This CDR3 is 15 amino acids long. Germline V lookup: CDR1 LNHDA, CDR2 SQIVND (reference sequence). The germline V and J ends were trimmed by 6 bases and 0 bases, with 14 bases remaining between them. Here the CDR3 DNA reads TGTGCCAGTAGAAGAAATGGACAGATGAACACTGAAGCTTTCTTT. It codes for CASRRNGQMNTEAFF.

The count of this clone is one. The CDR3 loop reads CASSLDRGRPKDYTF. The CDR3 DNA follows: TGTGCCAGCAGCTTAGATCGTGGCAGACCGAAGGACTACACCTTC. This chain connects TRBV7-2 to TRBJ1-2; D unclear. This CDR3 has 15 residues. Germline V CDR1 and CDR2: SGHTA, FQGNSA. V was clipped by 1 base and J by 10 bases, with 19 bases between them.

The chain employs TRBV6-2 or TRBV6-3 and TRBJ1-3; D might be TRBD1 (6 bases). The germline CDR1 and CDR2 sequences are MNHEY and SVGEGT. The CDR3 length is 11 residues. V gave up 5 bases and J gave up 10 bases, with 9 bases separating them. The CDR3 spells CASSGRGTIYF. Written as DNA, the CDR3 is TGTGCCAGCAGTGGAAGGGGGACCATATATTTT.

The rearrangement links TRBV13 to TRBJ2-3; D is unclear. Germline CDR1 reads PRHDT; CDR2 reads FYEKMQ (reference sequence). The V gene lost 6 bases and the J gene lost 5 bases, with 9 bases spanning the gap. This CDR3 is 12 amino acids long. The CDR3: CASSTRGDTQYF. The CDR3 DNA sequence: TGTGCCAGCAGTACCCGAGGAGATACGCAGTATTTT.

The chain joins TRBV6-2 or TRBV6-3 to TRBJ1-1, with D possibly being TRBD1 (6 bases). The germline V gene encodes CDR1 MNHEY and CDR2 SVGEGT. Trimming shortened V by 6 bases and J by 2 bases, and 19 bases separated the two germline ends. The CDR3 is 16 amino acids. CDR3 bases: TGTGCCAGCAGCCCCGGGACACTAGAATATAACACTGAAGCTTTCTTT. It encodes CASSPGTLEYNTEAFF.

CDR3 loop: CASSPQGRFANYGYTF. The DNA of the CDR3 is TGTGCCAGCAGCCCTCAAGGAAGGTTTGCTAACTATGGCTACACCTTC. The chain is built from TRBV7-2 and TRBJ1-2; no reliable D call. V was shortened by 5 bases and J by 0 bases, with 16 bases between the two germline ends. Germline CDR1 is SGHTA and CDR2 is FQGNSA. The CDR3 runs to 16 residues.

V and J are TRBV6-5 and TRBJ1-4; no reliable D call. Germline CDR1 reads MNHEY; CDR2 reads SVGAGI. The V gene lost 5 bases and the J gene lost 8 bases, with 9 bases spanning the gap. This CDR3 spans 12 amino acids. CDR3 DNA sequence: TGTGCCAGCAGTCGGGTAGGGGAAAAACTGTTTTTT. Protein: CASSRVGEKLFF.

The V gene is TRBV7-2, the J gene TRBJ1-3, with TRBD1 as a possible D gene (5 bases). V was trimmed by 1 base and J by 4 bases, leaving 17 bases between them. Per the germline V gene, CDR1 is SGHTA and CDR2 is FQGNSA. This CDR3 is 17 amino acids long. The CDR3 region is CASSLEVGGLGGNTIYF. The CDR3 DNA follows: TGTGCCAGCAGCTTAGAGGTCGGGGGTTTGGGCGGAAACACCATATATTTT.

The V gene is TRBV24-1, the J gene TRBJ1-2; the D gene is possibly TRBD1 (5 bases). Germline CDR1 is KGHDR and CDR2 is SFDVKD. V was shortened by 0 bases and J by 4 bases, with 5 bases between the two germline ends. This CDR3 is 13 amino acids long. CDR3 amino acids: CATSDLQGYGYTF. The CDR3 nucleotides are TGTGCCACCAGTGATTTGCAGGGCTATGGCTACACCTTC.

This rearrangement joins TRBV2 to TRBJ1-4; weak D call: TRBD1 (5 bases). The CDR3 consists of 13 residues. V lost 4 bases and J 8 bases, leaving 11 bases between the germline ends. Germline V gene lookup returns CDR1 SNHLY and CDR2 FYNNEI. CDR3 coding DNA: TGTGCCAGCAGTGCGAGGGGACGCGAAAAACTGTTTTTT. Translation gives CASSARGREKLFF.

The rearrangement uses TRBV5-1 and TRBJ2-2; D is unresolved. CDR1 and CDR2 from the germline V gene are SGHRS and YFSETQ. Trimming cost V 2 bases and J 4 bases, with 0 bases left between them. The CDR3 loop spans 11 amino acids. Here the CDR3 reads CASSFTGELFF. The CDR3 DNA reads as TGCGCCAGCAGCTTCACCGGGGAGCTGTTTTTT.

This clone showed up just once. The chain has TRBV9 and TRBJ1-5, with a weak D call TRBD1 (6 bases). The germline V gene encodes CDR1 SGDLS and CDR2 YYNGEE. V was shortened by 7 bases and J by 6 bases, with 17 bases between the two germline ends. CDR3 size: 14 residues. CDR3 sequence (DNA): TGTGCCAGCGGGAGGGGGGGCGGTCCTCAGCCCCAGCATTTT. It translates to CASGRGGGPQPQHF. The complete variable domain, with remaining parts taken from reference TRBV9 and TRBJ1-5, reads DSGVTQTPKHLITATGQRVTLRCSPRSGDLSVYWYQQSLDQGLQFLIQYYNGEERAKGNILERFSAQQFPDLHSELNLSSLELGDSALYFCASGRGGGPQPQHFGDGTRLSIL.

The chain has TRBV7-9 and TRBJ1-6; D is perhaps TRBD1 (5 bases). The length of the CDR3 is 15 residues. Trimming cost V 1 base and J 7 bases, with 11 bases left between them. CDR1 and CDR2 from the germline V gene are SEHNR and FQNEAQ (reference sequence). CDR3 in amino acids: CASSLEGVSNSPLHF. The CDR3 bases are TGTGCCAGCAGCTTAGAAGGGGTTTCCAATTCACCCCTCCACTTT. Drawing the rest from reference TRBV7-9 and TRBJ1-6, the complete variable domain is DTGVSQNPRHKITKRGQNVTFRCDPISEHNRLYWYRQTLGQGPEFLTYFQNEAQLEKSRLLSDRFSAERPKGSFSTLEIQRTEQGDSAMYLCASSLEGVSNSPLHFGNGTRLTVT.

The chain carries TRBV3-1 (or the pseudogene TRBV3-2) and TRBJ2-2, with D possibly being TRBD2 (5 bases). CDR3 length: 17 amino acids. The germline V and J ends were trimmed by 4 bases and 3 bases, with 18 bases remaining between them. Germline loops: CDR1 LGHDT, CDR2 YNNKEL (reference sequence). CDR3 in DNA: TGTGCCAGCAGCCCCCACCTGGGCGGAGGTTACACCGGGGAGCTGTTTTTT. This translates into CASSPHLGGGYTGELFF.

This chain uses TRBV3-1 (or the pseudogene TRBV3-2) with TRBJ2-5; 14 positions agree with TRBD2. Per germline, CDR1 LGHDT and CDR2 YNNKEL (reference sequence). The length of the CDR3 is 16 residues. J was trimmed by 8 bases and V by 1 base; bases with no gene match: 6. The CDR3 DNA follows: TGTGCCAGCAGCCAAGCCCCGACTAGCGGGGGGGATACCCAGTACTTC. Translated, it gives CASSQAPTSGGDTQYF.

The V gene is TRBV10-3, the J gene TRBJ2-6; TRBD1 aligns across 9 bases. V shed 2 bases and J 13 bases; nucleotides not matched to a gene: 12. There are 16 residues in the CDR3. Germline CDR1 and CDR2: ENHRY and SYGVKD. CDR3: CAISESLGQGPQVLTF. In DNA form, the CDR3 reads TGTGCCATCAGTGAGAGTCTCGGACAGGGGCCTCAGGTCCTGACTTTC.

V is TRBV19 and J is TRBJ2-3; 7 nucleotides agree with TRBD1. The CDR3 has 18 residues. CDR1 and CDR2 (germline): LNHDA, SQIVND (reference sequence). J was trimmed by 0 bases and V by 4 bases; bases with no gene match: 13. The CDR3 nucleotides read TGTGCCAGTAGTAAAGGAAGGGGGCGTCTATATAGCACAGATACGCAGTATTTT. Encoded protein: CASSKGRGRLYSTDTQYF.

This clone was observed a handful of times. The CDR3 region has the DNA TGTGCCTGGAGTAATCGGGGGATCCCCGACTATGGCTACACCTTC. Protein sequence: CAWSNRGIPDYGYTF. The chain links TRBV30 to TRBJ1-2, with D possibly being TRBD1 (5 bases). Trimming took 2 bases from V and 3 from J, leaving 16 bases between them. Looked up from germline, CDR1 is GTSNPN and CDR2 is SVGIG (reference sequence). The CDR3 has 15 residues.